This is a list of T cell receptor beta chains from one sample in a study of cytomegalovirus exposure and HLA in healthy donors. Only in-frame clones appear in the TCRdb table, and some are missing; sequencing was by immunoSEQ multiplex PCR. The sample yields about 140,000 clones, roughly 78% seen once. Material for sequencing was PBMCs. These receptors originate from a man between 18 and 29 years old in good health and CMV-seropositive. The CDR3 runs from the conserved cysteine through the conserved F or W. The D gene is left open where the match is weak. Clone size appears in some rows only: once, few, many, or a class for an expanded clone.

j_call: TRBJ1-2; v_call: TRBV28; d_call: NA; clone_size: NA; cdr3_nt: TGTGCCACCTCCCGGCAGGCCCTTCCAACCACCTTC; cdr3_aa: CATSRQALPTTF
j_call: TRBJ1-5; v_call: TRBV4-2; d_call: NA; clone_size: NA; cdr3_nt: TGTGCCAGCAGCCAAGGCGACCCTGACAGTTATCAGCCCCAGCATTTT; cdr3_aa: CASSQGDPDSYQPQHF
j_call: TRBJ2-1; v_call: TRBV12-2; d_call: NA; clone_size: NA; cdr3_nt: TGTGCAAGTCGCTTAGCGGGGCGGGGGATGGGGGGAAATTCCTACAATGAGCAGTTCTTC; cdr3_aa: CASRLAGRGMGGNSYNEQFF
j_call: TRBJ1-2; v_call: TRBV27; d_call: NA; clone_size: NA; cdr3_nt: TGTGCCAGCGGGTGGCACGGGGAATTAAAGGGCTACACCTTC; cdr3_aa: CASGWHGELKGYTF
j_call: TRBJ2-3; v_call: TRBV15; d_call: TRBD2; clone_size: NA; cdr3_nt: TGTGCCACCAGCAGAGATCGGTTTAGCGGGAGCACAGATACGCAGTATTTT; cdr3_aa: CATSRDRFSGSTDTQYF
j_call: TRBJ1-1; v_call: TRBV18; d_call: NA; clone_size: NA; cdr3_nt: TGTGCCAGCTCACCAGGCCTCATGAACACTGAAGCTTTCTTT; cdr3_aa: CASSPGLMNTEAFF
j_call: TRBJ1-3; v_call: TRBV10-1; d_call: NA; clone_size: NA; cdr3_nt: TGCGCCAGCAGTCCTTCAGGAGGGTTGGACTTCGGTCGAAACACCATATATTTT; cdr3_aa: CASSPSGGLDFGRNTIYF
j_call: TRBJ2-1; v_call: TRBV6-1; d_call: TRBD2; clone_size: NA; cdr3_nt: TGTGCCAGCAGTGGGGGACTAGCGGATTACAATGAGCAGTTCTTC; cdr3_aa: CASSGGLADYNEQFF
j_call: TRBJ2-1; v_call: TRBV6-6; d_call: TRBD1; clone_size: NA; cdr3_nt: TGTGCCAGCAGATCTGGACAGGGCTACAATGAGCAGTTCTTC; cdr3_aa: CASRSGQGYNEQFF
j_call: TRBJ2-7; v_call: TRBV4-2; d_call: NA; clone_size: NA; cdr3_nt: TGTGCCAGCAGCCCAGTGGAGGGCGGGGACGAGCAGTACTTC; cdr3_aa: CASSPVEGGDEQYF
j_call: TRBJ1-5; v_call: TRBV7-9; d_call: TRBD1; clone_size: NA; cdr3_nt: TGTGCCAGCAGCTCCACCGGGACAGGGGGACAGCCCCAGCATTTT; cdr3_aa: CASSSTGTGGQPQHF
j_call: TRBJ1-1; v_call: TRBV18; d_call: NA; clone_size: NA; cdr3_nt: TGTGCCAGCTCACCACAACAGAACACTGAAGCTTTCTTT; cdr3_aa: CASSPQQNTEAFF
j_call: TRBJ2-1; v_call: TRBV28; d_call: NA; clone_size: NA; cdr3_nt: TGTGCCAGCTGGCGGGAAACAAATGAGCAGTTCTTC; cdr3_aa: CASWRETNEQFF
j_call: TRBJ2-7; v_call: TRBV5-1; d_call: NA; clone_size: once; cdr3_nt: TGCGCCAGCAGCTTGAGGGGAAGGGTTTACGAGCAGTACTTC; cdr3_aa: CASSLRGRVYEQYF
j_call: TRBJ2-7; v_call: TRBV11-2; d_call: TRBD1; clone_size: NA; cdr3_nt: TGTGCCAGCAGCTTGGCGGGACAGGGAATCTACGAGCAGTACTTC; cdr3_aa: CASSLAGQGIYEQYF
j_call: TRBJ1-5; v_call: TRBV27; d_call: NA; clone_size: NA; cdr3_nt: TGTGCCAGCAGTCCACTGCCTACCAATCAGCCCCAGCATTTT; cdr3_aa: CASSPLPTNQPQHF
j_call: TRBJ2-7; v_call: TRBV7-8; d_call: TRBD2; clone_size: NA; cdr3_nt: TGTGCCAGCAGCTTCGGGAGGGCCAACTACGAGCAGTACTTC; cdr3_aa: CASSFGRANYEQYF
j_call: TRBJ1-2; v_call: TRBV18; d_call: NA; clone_size: NA; cdr3_nt: TGTGCCAGCTCACCGGAGACAGACTATGGCTACACCTTC; cdr3_aa: CASSPETDYGYTF
j_call: TRBJ2-1; v_call: TRBV6-6; d_call: NA; clone_size: NA; cdr3_nt: TGTGCCAGCAGCGAACCAAGGGGGAGGGTGGATGAGCAGTTCTTC; cdr3_aa: CASSEPRGRVDEQFF
j_call: TRBJ2-7; v_call: TRBV27; d_call: NA; clone_size: many; cdr3_nt: TGTGCCAGCAGTTTACTAGCGCCTATATTATCCTACGAGCAGTACTTC; cdr3_aa: CASSLLAPILSYEQYF
j_call: TRBJ2-2; v_call: TRBV4-1; d_call: NA; clone_size: NA; cdr3_nt: TGCGCCAGCAGCCAAGATAGAGTCTTTCAGGGTGGGGAGCTGTTTTTT; cdr3_aa: CASSQDRVFQGGELFF
j_call: TRBJ1-5; v_call: TRBV27; d_call: NA; clone_size: once; cdr3_nt: TGTGCCAGCAGTTTATCAACAGGGAGCAATCAGCCCCAGCATTTT; cdr3_aa: CASSLSTGSNQPQHF
j_call: TRBJ1-2; v_call: TRBV5-4; d_call: NA; clone_size: NA; cdr3_nt: TGTGCCAGCAGCCCCGATCCGGGGGGCTACACCTTC; cdr3_aa: CASSPDPGGYTF
j_call: TRBJ2-7; v_call: TRBV28; d_call: TRBD2; clone_size: once; cdr3_nt: TGTGCCAGCAGCCCTAGAGGGGCTAGCGGGAACGAGCAGTACTTC; cdr3_aa: CASSPRGASGNEQYF
j_call: TRBJ1-1; v_call: TRBV2; d_call: NA; clone_size: NA; cdr3_nt: TGTGCCAGCAGCGGAGGGATGGGCAGGGAAAACACTGAAGCTTTCTTT; cdr3_aa: CASSGGMGRENTEAFF
j_call: TRBJ1-6; v_call: TRBV5-1; d_call: NA; clone_size: NA; cdr3_nt: TGCGCCAGCAGCTTGGAAGGGGCGGCACCCCTCCACTTT; cdr3_aa: CASSLEGAAPLHF
j_call: TRBJ1-3; v_call: TRBV7-9; d_call: NA; clone_size: NA; cdr3_nt: TGTGCCAGCAGCTCAACGCAGAAGGGGGTAAACACCATATATTTT; cdr3_aa: CASSSTQKGVNTIYF
j_call: TRBJ2-2; v_call: TRBV4-2; d_call: TRBD1; clone_size: NA; cdr3_nt: TGTGCCAGCAGTCAAGATCGGGCCGGGACAGGGGGTGGGGAGCTGTTTTTT; cdr3_aa: CASSQDRAGTGGGELFF
j_call: TRBJ1-1; v_call: TRBV27; d_call: NA; clone_size: few; cdr3_nt: TGTGCCAGCAGTTCGGGACTGTTGAACACTGAAGCTTTCTTT; cdr3_aa: CASSSGLLNTEAFF
j_call: TRBJ2-5; v_call: TRBV13; d_call: NA; clone_size: few; cdr3_nt: TGTGCCAGCAGCCGAGAGGGGAGGAGAGAGACCCAGTACTTC; cdr3_aa: CASSREGRRETQYF
j_call: TRBJ2-7; v_call: TRBV7-9; d_call: NA; clone_size: NA; cdr3_nt: TGTGCCAGCAGCGGGGATCCCTTAGCGGCAAGCTCCTACGAGCAGTACTTC; cdr3_aa: CASSGDPLAASSYEQYF
j_call: TRBJ1-1; v_call: TRBV28; d_call: NA; clone_size: NA; cdr3_nt: TGTGCCAGCAGTTCTTCTCGGTCCCTGAACACTGAAGCTTTCTTT; cdr3_aa: CASSSSRSLNTEAFF
j_call: TRBJ2-3; v_call: TRBV5-4; d_call: TRBD2; clone_size: NA; cdr3_nt: TGTGCCAGCAGCTTGGCTATGCTAGCGGGGCGCACAGATACGCAGTATTTT; cdr3_aa: CASSLAMLAGRTDTQYF
j_call: TRBJ1-5; v_call: TRBV7-8; d_call: NA; clone_size: NA; cdr3_nt: TGTGCCAGCAGCTTAGGAGACAGTAGCAATCAGCCCCAGCATTTT; cdr3_aa: CASSLGDSSNQPQHF
j_call: TRBJ1-4; v_call: TRBV2; d_call: NA; clone_size: NA; cdr3_nt: TGTGCCAGCAACCCTCAGGGAGGGTTAGCAACTAATGAAAAACTGTTTTTT; cdr3_aa: CASNPQGGLATNEKLFF
j_call: TRBJ1-5; v_call: TRBV10-3; d_call: TRBD1; clone_size: NA; cdr3_nt: TGTGCCACCCCGGGACAGGGTGCTTTTAATCATCAGCCCCAGCATTTT; cdr3_aa: CATPGQGAFNHQPQHF
j_call: TRBJ1-5; v_call: TRBV27; d_call: TRBD1; clone_size: NA; cdr3_nt: TGTGCCAGCAGTTCGACAGGGCGATCCTATCAGCCCCAGCATTTT; cdr3_aa: CASSSTGRSYQPQHF
j_call: TRBJ2-1; v_call: TRBV7-6; d_call: TRBD1; clone_size: NA; cdr3_nt: TGTGCCAGCAGCCCAACCGGGACAGGGCTTGAGCAGTTCTTC; cdr3_aa: CASSPTGTGLEQFF
j_call: TRBJ1-4; v_call: TRBV19; d_call: NA; clone_size: NA; cdr3_nt: TGTGCCAGTAGTAATCGAGGCGAAAAACTGTTTTTT; cdr3_aa: CASSNRGEKLFF
j_call: TRBJ1-4; v_call: TRBV6-1; d_call: NA; clone_size: NA; cdr3_nt: TGTGCCAGCAGGGAGGGTGCAACTAATGAAAAACTGTTTTTT; cdr3_aa: CASREGATNEKLFF
j_call: TRBJ2-3; v_call: TRBV19; d_call: TRBD2; clone_size: NA; cdr3_nt: TGTGCCAGTAATCCTTCTAGCGGATCAAGCACAGATACGCAGTATTTT; cdr3_aa: CASNPSSGSSTDTQYF
j_call: TRBJ1-2; v_call: TRBV27; d_call: TRBD1; clone_size: NA; cdr3_nt: TGTGCCAGCAGCCTAGACAGGGGGCAAAACTATGGCTACACCTTC; cdr3_aa: CASSLDRGQNYGYTF
j_call: TRBJ1-2; v_call: TRBV30; d_call: NA; clone_size: NA; cdr3_nt: TGTGCCTGGAGTCGCGGCAGGGCTACGGGTGGCTACACCTTC; cdr3_aa: CAWSRGRATGGYTF
j_call: TRBJ1-1; v_call: TRBV4-1; d_call: NA; clone_size: NA; cdr3_nt: TGCGCCAGCATTGGGGAGGGGGAAGCTTTCTTT; cdr3_aa: CASIGEGEAFF